This T cell receptor beta chain was sequenced in a study of shared clonotypes between healthy human individuals. CD8 cells classed as naive were CD45RO-negative and positively selected for CCR7, excluding terminally differentiated effector memory CD45RA+ cells. TCRdb's table, derived via immunoSEQ multiplex PCR, lists solely in-frame clones and lacks some. The sample shows around 2.1 million clones, about 93% of them seen only once. V lost 2 bases and J 5 bases, leaving 13 bases between the germline ends. This CDR3 comprises 14 residues. Germline V CDR1 and CDR2: SGHDN, FVKESK. The genes are TRBV14 and TRBJ2-7, with D possibly TRBD1 on 5 matching bases. This receptor was taken from a young man in good health. Some clones in this sample may be carry-over from other donors' samples. Sequenced input: naive CD8+ T cells from PBMCs. CDR3 loop: CASSQSGYGDEQYF. CDR3 bases: TGTGCCAGCAGCCAATCAGGGTATGGTGACGAGCAGTACTTC.